This T cell receptor (beta chain) was documented in a study of blood T cell repertoires in COVID-19. Looking at the study overall: Specimens from acute and convalescent COVID-19 originated in the United States, Italy and Spain. The cDNA or gDNA used as material had been derived from T cells, B-cell-depleted T cells, or PBMCs.

Profiling relied on immunoSEQ multiplex PCR, and the TCRdb table lists in-frame clones only, not all of them. Of 200,000 to 250,000 clones listed, roughly 85% were seen once; the top ten hold 3% to 4%. Germline V gene data show CDR1 as SGDLS and CDR2 as YYNGEE. V lost 3 bases to trimming and J lost 7 bases, with 14 bases between them. The CDR3 totals 15 residues. The TCR originated in a woman younger than 35 with acute or convalescent COVID-19. Sequenced sample: peripheral blood. The V and J genes are TRBV9 and TRBJ1-6; no clear D gene. CDR3 sequence reads: CASSESPILNSPLHF. Written as DNA, the CDR3 is TGTGCCAGCAGCGAAAGCCCAATCCTCAATTCACCCCTCCACTTT.